The present TCR beta chain was sequenced within a study of shared clonotypes between healthy human individuals. Only in-frame clones appear in the TCRdb table, and some are missing; sequencing was by immunoSEQ multiplex PCR. The sample comprises 750,000 to 1,000,000 clones, 80% to 95% of which are singletons, and around 24% rests with the top ten. Germline assignment: CDR1 SGHRS and CDR2 YFSETQ. This CDR3 is 14 amino acids long. Trimming cost V 0 bases and J 8 bases, with 12 bases left between them. It was CD45RO-negative cells, positively selected for CCR7, that made up naive CD8 cells, with terminally differentiated effector memory CD45RA+ cells excluded.

The sequence was collected from a man in his thirties or forties in good health. The sample comprised naive CD8+ T cells sorted from blood. V gene TRBV5-1 combines with J gene TRBJ2-1, with D perhaps TRBD1 (6 bases). CDR3 DNA: TGCGCCAGCAGCTTGGGGGGGCCCCACGATGAGCAGTTCTTC. As protein: CASSLGGPHDEQFF. The full variable domain, with the rest looked up from reference TRBV5-1 and TRBJ2-1, is KAGVTQTPRYLIKTRGQQVTLSCSPISGHRSVSWYQQTPGQGLQFLFEYFSETQRNKGNFPGRFSGRQFSNSRSEMNVSTLELGDSALYLCASSLGGPHDEQFFGPGTRLTVL.